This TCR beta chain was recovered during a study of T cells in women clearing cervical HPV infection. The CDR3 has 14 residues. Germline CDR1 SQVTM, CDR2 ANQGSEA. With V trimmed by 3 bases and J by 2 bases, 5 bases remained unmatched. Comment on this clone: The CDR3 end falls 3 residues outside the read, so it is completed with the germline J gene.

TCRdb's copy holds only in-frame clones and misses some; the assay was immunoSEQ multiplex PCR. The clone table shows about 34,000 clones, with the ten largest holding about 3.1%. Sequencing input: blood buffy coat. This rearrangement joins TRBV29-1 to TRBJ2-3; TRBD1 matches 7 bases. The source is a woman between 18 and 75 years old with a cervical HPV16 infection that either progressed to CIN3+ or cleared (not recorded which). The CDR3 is CSVDKGAFTDTQYF. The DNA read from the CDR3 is TGCAGCGTTGACAAGGGGGCCTTCACAGATACG.